Listed here is a single T cell receptor beta chain. Its antigen remains unidentified. Germline lookup yields CDR1 MGHDK and CDR2 SYGVNS. V shed 5 bases and J shed 9 bases, with 13 bases lying between them. The CDR3 totals 12 residues. CD45RO/CCR7/CD25/CD127/CD95/CD27 separated CD4+ naive, central memory, regulatory and stem cell-like memory cells by sorting. The study reverse transcribed the entire isolated RNA, so it sequenced expressed TCRB transcripts. TCRdb's copy holds only in-frame clones and misses some; the assay was immunoSEQ multiplex PCR. The table has about 340,000 clones, approximately 15% seen once. The data belong to a study of beta chain features in type 1 diabetes. Overall study findings and caveats: The similarity of naive, central memory and Treg TCRB repertoires appeared greater among patients than among healthy donors. Patients with Type 1 diabetes showed moderately but significantly shorter TCRB CDR3s in all four CD4+ subsets.

This receptor was obtained from a woman aged 18-29 years with type 1 diabetes. Sequencing was performed on naive CD4+ T cells from blood. The V and J genes are TRBV25-1 and TRBJ1-1; no reliable D call. CDR3 in DNA: TGTGCCAGCAGTCAGACCTCGACACAAGCTTTCTTT. Its protein product is CASSQTSTQAFF.